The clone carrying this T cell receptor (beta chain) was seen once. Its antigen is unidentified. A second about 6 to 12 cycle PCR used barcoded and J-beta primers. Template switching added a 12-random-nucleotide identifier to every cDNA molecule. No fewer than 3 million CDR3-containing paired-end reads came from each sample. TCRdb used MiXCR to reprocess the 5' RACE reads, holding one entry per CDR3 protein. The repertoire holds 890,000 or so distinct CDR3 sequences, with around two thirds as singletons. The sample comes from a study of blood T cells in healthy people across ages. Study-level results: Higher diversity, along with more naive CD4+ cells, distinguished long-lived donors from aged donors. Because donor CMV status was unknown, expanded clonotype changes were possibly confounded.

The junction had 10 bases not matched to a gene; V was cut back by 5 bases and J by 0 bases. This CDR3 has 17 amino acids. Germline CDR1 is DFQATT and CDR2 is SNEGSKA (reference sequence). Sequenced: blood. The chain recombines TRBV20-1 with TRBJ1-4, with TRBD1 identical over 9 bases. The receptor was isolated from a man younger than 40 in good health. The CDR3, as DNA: TGCAGTGCTCAACTACAGGGGGCCTGGGCAACTAATGAAAAACTGTTTTTT. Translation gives CSAQLQGAWATNEKLFF.